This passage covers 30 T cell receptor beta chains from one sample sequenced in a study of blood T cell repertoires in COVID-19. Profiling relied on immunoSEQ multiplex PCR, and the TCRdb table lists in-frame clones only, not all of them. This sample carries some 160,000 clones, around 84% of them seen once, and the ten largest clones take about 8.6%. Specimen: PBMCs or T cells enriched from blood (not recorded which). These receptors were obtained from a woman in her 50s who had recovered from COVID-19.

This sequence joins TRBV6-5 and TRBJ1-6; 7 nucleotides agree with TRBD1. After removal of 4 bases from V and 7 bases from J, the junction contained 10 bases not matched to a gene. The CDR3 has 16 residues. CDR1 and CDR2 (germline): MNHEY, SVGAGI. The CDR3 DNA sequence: TGTGCCAGCAGTTCCCGAACAGGGGATTCCAATTCACCCCTCCACTTT. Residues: CASSSRTGDSNSPLHF.

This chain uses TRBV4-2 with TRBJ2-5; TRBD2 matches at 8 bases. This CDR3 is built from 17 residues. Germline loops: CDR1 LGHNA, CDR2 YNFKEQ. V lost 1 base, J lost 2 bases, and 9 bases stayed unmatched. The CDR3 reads CASSQGIPRGGQETQYF. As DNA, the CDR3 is TGTGCCAGCAGCCAAGGGATCCCCCGGGGGGGACAAGAGACCCAGTACTTC.

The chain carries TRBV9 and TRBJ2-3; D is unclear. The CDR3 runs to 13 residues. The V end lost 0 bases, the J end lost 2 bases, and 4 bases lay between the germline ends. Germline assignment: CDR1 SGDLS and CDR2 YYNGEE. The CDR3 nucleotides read TGTGCCAGCAGCGTAGCCAACACAGATACGCAGTATTTT. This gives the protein CASSVANTDTQYF.

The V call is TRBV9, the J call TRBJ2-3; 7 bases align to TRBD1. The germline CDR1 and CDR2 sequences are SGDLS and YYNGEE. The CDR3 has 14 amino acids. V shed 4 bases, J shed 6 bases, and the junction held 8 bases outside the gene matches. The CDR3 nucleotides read TGTGCCAGCAGCTTAGGACAGGTAGGGGATACGCAGTATTTT. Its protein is CASSLGQVGDTQYF.

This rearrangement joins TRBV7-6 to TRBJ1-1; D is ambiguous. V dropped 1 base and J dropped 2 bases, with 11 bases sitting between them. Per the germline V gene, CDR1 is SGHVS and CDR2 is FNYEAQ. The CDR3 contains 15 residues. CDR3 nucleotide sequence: TGTGCCAGCAGCTTAGAGCCGGCGGGTAACACTGAAGCTTTCTTT. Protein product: CASSLEPAGNTEAFF.

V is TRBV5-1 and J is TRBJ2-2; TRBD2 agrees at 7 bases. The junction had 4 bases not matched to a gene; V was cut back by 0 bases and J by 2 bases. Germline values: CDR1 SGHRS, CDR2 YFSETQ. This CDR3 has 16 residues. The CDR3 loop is CASSLGLAVNTGELFF. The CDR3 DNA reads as TGCGCCAGCAGCTTGGGCCTAGCGGTTAACACCGGGGAGCTGTTTTTT.

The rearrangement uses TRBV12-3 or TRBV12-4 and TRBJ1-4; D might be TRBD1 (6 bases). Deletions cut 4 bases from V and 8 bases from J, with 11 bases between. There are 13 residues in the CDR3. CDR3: CASSSTGSEKLFF. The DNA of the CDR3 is TGTGCCAGCAGTTCCACAGGGTCGGAAAAACTGTTTTTT.

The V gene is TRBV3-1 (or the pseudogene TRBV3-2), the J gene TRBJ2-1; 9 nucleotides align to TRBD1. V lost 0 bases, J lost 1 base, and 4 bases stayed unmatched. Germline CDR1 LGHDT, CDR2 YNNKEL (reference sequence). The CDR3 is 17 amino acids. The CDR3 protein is CASSQELGTGSYNEQFF. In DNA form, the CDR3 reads TGTGCCAGCAGCCAAGAACTTGGGACAGGGTCCTACAATGAGCAGTTCTTC.

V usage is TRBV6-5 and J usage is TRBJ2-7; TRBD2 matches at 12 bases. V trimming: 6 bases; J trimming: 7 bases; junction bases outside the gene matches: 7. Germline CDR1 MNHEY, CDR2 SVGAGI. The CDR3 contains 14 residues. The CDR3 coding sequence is TGTGCCAGCAGGAGACTAGCGGGAGATGGTGAGCAGTACTTC. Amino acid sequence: CASRRLAGDGEQYF.

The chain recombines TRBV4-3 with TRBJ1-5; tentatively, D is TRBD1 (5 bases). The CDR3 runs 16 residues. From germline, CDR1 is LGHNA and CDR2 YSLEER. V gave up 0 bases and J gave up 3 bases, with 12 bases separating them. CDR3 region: CASSQDYRRVNQPQHF. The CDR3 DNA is TGCGCCAGCAGCCAAGATTACAGGCGTGTCAATCAGCCCCAGCATTTT.

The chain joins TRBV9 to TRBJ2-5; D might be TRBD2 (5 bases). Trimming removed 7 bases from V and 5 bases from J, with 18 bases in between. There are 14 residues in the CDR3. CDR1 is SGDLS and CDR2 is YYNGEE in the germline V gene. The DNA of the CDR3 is TGTGCCAGCCCCCGTCTAATGGAGCGGGAGACCCAGTACTTC. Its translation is CASPRLMERETQYF.

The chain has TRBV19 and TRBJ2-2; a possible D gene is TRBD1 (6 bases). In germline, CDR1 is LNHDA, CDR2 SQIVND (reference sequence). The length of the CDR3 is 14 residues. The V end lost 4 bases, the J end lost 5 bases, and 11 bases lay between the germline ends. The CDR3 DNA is TGTGCCAGTAGTAGGGACGGACAGACCGGGGAGCTGTTTTTT. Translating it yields CASSRDGQTGELFF.

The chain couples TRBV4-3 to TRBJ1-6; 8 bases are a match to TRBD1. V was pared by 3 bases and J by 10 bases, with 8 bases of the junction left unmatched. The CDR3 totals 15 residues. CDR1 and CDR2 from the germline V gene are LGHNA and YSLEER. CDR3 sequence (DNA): TGCGCCAGCAGCCACGTGGACAGGGAAAACTCACCCCTCCACTTT. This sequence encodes CASSHVDRENSPLHF.

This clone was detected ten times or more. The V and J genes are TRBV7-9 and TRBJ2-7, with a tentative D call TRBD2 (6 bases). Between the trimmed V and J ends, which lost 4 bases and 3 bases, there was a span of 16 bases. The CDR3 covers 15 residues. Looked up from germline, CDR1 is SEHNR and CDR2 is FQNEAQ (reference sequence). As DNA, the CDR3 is TGTGCCAGCAGCTCATATCGGGAGCCGAACTACGAGCAGTACTTC. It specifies CASSSYREPNYEQYF.

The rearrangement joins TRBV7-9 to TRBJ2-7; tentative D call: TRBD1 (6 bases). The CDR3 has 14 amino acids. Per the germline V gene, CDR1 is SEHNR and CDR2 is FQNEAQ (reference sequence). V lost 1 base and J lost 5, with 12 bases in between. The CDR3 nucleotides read TGTGCCAGCAGCTTAGGGCAGGGGAGAAACGAGCAGTACTTC. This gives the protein CASSLGQGRNEQYF.

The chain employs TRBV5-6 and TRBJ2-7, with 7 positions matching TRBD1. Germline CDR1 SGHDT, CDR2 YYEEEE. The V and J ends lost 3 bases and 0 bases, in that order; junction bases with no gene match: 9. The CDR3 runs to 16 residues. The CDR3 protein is CASSWTTGTSSYEQYF. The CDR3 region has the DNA TGTGCCAGCAGCTGGACGACAGGGACCAGCTCCTACGAGCAGTACTTC.

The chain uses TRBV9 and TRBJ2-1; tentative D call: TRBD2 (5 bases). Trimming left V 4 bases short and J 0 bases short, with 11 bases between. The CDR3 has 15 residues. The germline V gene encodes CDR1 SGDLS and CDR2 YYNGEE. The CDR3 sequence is CASSPSQSSYNEQFF. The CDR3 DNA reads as TGTGCCAGCAGCCCTAGCCAAAGCTCCTACAATGAGCAGTTCTTC.

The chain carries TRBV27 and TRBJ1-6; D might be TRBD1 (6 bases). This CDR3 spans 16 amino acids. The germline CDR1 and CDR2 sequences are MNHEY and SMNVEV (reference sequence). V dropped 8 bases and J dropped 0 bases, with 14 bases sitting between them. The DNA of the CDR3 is TGTGCCAGCGGGAACAGGGAAAGCTCCTATAATTCACCCCTCCACTTT. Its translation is CASGNRESSYNSPLHF.

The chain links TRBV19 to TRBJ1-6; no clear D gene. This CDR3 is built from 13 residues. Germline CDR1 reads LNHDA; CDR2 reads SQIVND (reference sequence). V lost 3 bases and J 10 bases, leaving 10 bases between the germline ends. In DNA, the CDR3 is TGTGCCAGTAGTATGGCGGGATGGTCACCCCTCCACTTT. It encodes CASSMAGWSPLHF.

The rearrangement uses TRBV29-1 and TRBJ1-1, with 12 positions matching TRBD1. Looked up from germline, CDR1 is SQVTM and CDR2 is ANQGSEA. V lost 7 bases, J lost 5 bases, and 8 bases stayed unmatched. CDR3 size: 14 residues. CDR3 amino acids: CSGRDRGRWTEAFF. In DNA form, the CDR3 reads TGCAGCGGCCGGGACAGGGGGCGGTGGACTGAAGCTTTCTTT.

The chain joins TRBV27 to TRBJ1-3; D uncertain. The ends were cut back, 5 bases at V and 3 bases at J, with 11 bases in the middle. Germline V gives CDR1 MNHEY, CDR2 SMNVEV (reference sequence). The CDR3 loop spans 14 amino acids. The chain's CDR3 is CASSIRYDGNTIYF. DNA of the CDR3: TGTGCCAGCAGTATACGGTACGATGGAAACACCATATATTTT.

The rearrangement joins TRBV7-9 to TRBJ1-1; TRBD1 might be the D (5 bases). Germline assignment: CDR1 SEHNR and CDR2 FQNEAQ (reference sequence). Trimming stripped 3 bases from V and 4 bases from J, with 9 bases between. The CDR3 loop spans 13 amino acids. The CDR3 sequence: CASSFQGGTEAFF. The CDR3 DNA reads TGTGCCAGCAGCTTTCAGGGTGGCACTGAAGCTTTCTTT.

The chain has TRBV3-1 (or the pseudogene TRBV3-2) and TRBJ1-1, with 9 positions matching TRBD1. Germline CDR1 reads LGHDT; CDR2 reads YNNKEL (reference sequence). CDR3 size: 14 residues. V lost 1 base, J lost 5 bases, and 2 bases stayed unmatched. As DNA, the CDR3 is TGTGCCAGCAGCCAAGGACAGGGGGGAACTGAAGCTTTCTTT. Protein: CASSQGQGGTEAFF.

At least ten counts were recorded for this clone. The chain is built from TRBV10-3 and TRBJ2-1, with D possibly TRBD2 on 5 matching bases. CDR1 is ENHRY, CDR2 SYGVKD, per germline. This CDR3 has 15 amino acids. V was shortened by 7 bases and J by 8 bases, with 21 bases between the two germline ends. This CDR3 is CAITFDPTHGDEQFF. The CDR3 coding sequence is TGTGCCATCACCTTCGACCCGACACACGGGGATGAGCAGTTCTTC.

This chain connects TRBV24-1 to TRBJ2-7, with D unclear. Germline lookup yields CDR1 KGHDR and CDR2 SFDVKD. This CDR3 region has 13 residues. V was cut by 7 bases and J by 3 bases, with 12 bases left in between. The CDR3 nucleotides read TGTGCCACCAGAGATGGTAGAGACTACGAGCAGTACTTC. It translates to CATRDGRDYEQYF.

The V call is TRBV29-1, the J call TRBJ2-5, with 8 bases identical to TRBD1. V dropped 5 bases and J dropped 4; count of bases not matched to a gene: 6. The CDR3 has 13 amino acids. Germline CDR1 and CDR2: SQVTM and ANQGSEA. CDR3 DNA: TGCAGCGTTCTTCAGGGGGCCGGAGAGACCCAGTACTTC. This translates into CSVLQGAGETQYF.

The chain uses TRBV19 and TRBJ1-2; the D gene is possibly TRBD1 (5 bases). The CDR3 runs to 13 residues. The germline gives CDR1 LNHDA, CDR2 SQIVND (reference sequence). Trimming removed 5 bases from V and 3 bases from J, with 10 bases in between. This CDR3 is CASSPTEDYGYTF. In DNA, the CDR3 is TGTGCCAGTAGTCCGACAGAGGACTATGGCTACACCTTC.

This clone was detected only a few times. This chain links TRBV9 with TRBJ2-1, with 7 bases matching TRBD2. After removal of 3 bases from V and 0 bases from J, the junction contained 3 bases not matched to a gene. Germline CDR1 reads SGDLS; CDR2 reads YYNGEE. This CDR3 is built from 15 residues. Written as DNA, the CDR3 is TGTGCCAGCAGCGGACAGCGGGACTCCTACAATGAGCAGTTCTTC. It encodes CASSGQRDSYNEQFF.

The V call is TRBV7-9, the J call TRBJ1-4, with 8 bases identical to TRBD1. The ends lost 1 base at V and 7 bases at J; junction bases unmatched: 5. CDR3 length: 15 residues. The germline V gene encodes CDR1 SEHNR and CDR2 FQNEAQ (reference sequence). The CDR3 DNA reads TGTGCCAGCAGCTTAGAAAACAGGGGGGGTGAAAAACTGTTTTTT. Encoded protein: CASSLENRGGEKLFF. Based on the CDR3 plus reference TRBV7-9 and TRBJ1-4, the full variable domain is DTGVSQNPRHKITKRGQNVTFRCDPISEHNRLYWYRQTLGQGPEFLTYFQNEAQLEKSRLLSDRFSAERPKGSFSTLEIQRTEQGDSAMYLCASSLENRGGEKLFFGSGTQLSVL.

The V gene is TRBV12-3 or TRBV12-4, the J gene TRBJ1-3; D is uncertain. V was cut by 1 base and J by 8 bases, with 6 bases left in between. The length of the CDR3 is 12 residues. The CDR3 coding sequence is TGTGCCAGCAGTTTAGGGGGAGACACCATATATTTT. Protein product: CASSLGGDTIYF.